This TCR beta chain was sequenced in a study of CD8 T cells in Susac syndrome (dated by TCRdb to about 2019). Study-level background: The study used repertoire sequencing to test whether antigen drove CD8+ T cell activation and differentiation in Susac syndrome. Here is what the overall study found, with its caveats: The number of individuals in the TCR sequencing and HLA analysis was acknowledged as relatively small.

The CDR3 spans 15 residues, from the cysteine through the phenylalanine. This entry keeps only the CDR3 DNA: 45 bases, framed from base 1. After removal of 2 bases from V and 8 bases from J, the junction retains 9 bases not matched to a gene. Sequences DFQATT (CDR1) and SNEGSKA (CDR2) are obtained from the germline V gene (reference sequence). Peripheral blood CD8+ and CD4+ T cells from healthy donors, Susac syndrome patients and multiple sclerosis patients were profiled by high-throughput TCR beta sequencing. Treatment-naive patients with stable or active relapsing-remitting disease fulfilling revised McDonald criteria were used as multiple sclerosis controls. Bulk CD8+ and CD4+ T cells were purified by magnetic negative isolation, while CD8+ TEMRA cells were enriched using FACS. Blood was drawn into EDTA tubes, processed within 24 hours, and PBMCs were isolated by density gradient centrifugation. PBMCs intended for TCR sequencing were cryopreserved in liquid nitrogen and thawed later in a water bath at 37 degrees C. Purity of sorted or isolated CD4+, CD8+ and CD8+ TEMRA cells was at least 90%.

RNA was extracted using the RNeasy kit, and about 0.45 to 1 microgram was reverse transcribed with random hexamers. The immunoSEQ multiplex PCR assay, which covers 54 Vbeta and 13 Jbeta segments, was used to amplify TCR beta CDR3 regions. Bias from PCR amplification was corrected by using a synthetic template baseline for primer optimization and for computational correction. Per the source publication's procedure: Reads were annotated to V, D and J genes per IMGT and analyzed with immunoSEQ Analyzer, keeping only productive sequences. To calculate clonality, Shannon entropy was normalized by log2 of the number of productive unique sequences and then subtracted from one. For each patient and control, public and private clones were evaluated within the 100 most prevalent clones. Clones were defined as Susac-specific when absent from the healthy and MS cohorts, from roughly 1,000 published viral clones and from other ImmuneACCESS disease sequences. TCRdb reprocessing: public reads trimmed at Q25 with fastp, clones called with MiXCR, in-frame beta chains kept. CDR3 protein sequences are deduplicated, and each keeps its most common genes and DNA. Here the V and J calls rest on TCRdb's processing, not on the authors' analysis. The sample contains 200,000 to 250,000 distinct CDR3 sequences, around 93% of them found a single time. The leading ten clones occupy approximately 0.072% of the sample.

Turning to this clonotype: It lacks a known antigen. No qualities accompany the bases; no much larger clone lies one base away.

The origin of this receptor is a human donor with multiple sclerosis. The chain links TRBV20-1 with TRBJ2-1, with TRBD2 matching 10 junction bases. The sequenced sample consisted of CD4+ T cells from PBMCs. The DNA sequence is as follows: TGCAGTGCTAGACCCCTAGCGGGGGCCGTCTATGAGCAGTTCTTC. It specifies CSARPLAGAVYEQFF.